Presented here are 23 T cell receptor beta chains from one specimen sequenced in a study of memory CD4+ T cells and cytomegalovirus serostatus. Single viable CD3+CD4+CD8-CD45RO+ cells were sorted as the memory CD4+ T cells. Clones were read by immunoSEQ multiplex PCR, and TCRdb kept only the in-frame ones, dropping some. The table has some 87,000 clones, about four fifths seen once. The sample taken for sequencing was memory CD4+ T cells from blood. All receptors derive from an adult in good health and CMV-seropositive.

The rearrangement joins TRBV10-3 to TRBJ2-6; 11 bases fit TRBD1. The ends lost 3 bases at V and 2 bases at J; junction bases unmatched: 3. CDR1 is ENHRY, CDR2 SYGVKD, per germline. The CDR3 extends over 17 amino acids. The chain's CDR3 is CAISEWTGGTGANVLTF. DNA of the CDR3: TGTGCCATCAGTGAATGGACAGGGGGCACTGGGGCCAACGTCCTGACTTTC.

The chain combines TRBV27 with TRBJ1-4; 8 bases agree with TRBD1. The CDR3 runs 15 residues. Germline V gene lookup returns CDR1 MNHEY and CDR2 SMNVEV (reference sequence). Trimming at V came to 9 bases and at J to 7 bases, leaving 13 bases not matched to a gene. The CDR3 DNA reads as TGTGCCAGTGGCTCCCCAGGGGGCGTTAGTGAAAAACTGTTTTTT. Its protein is CASGSPGGVSEKLFF.

The chain's CDR3 is CASGQDANTGELFF. The DNA for the CDR3 is TGTGCCAGCGGGCAGGACGCGAACACCGGGGAGCTGTTTTTT. The chain combines TRBV28 with TRBJ2-2; D is uncertain. Trimming left V 8 bases short and J 0 bases short, with 10 bases between. Germline V gene sequence: CDR1 MDHEN, CDR2 SYDVKM. There are 14 residues in the CDR3.

The chain carries TRBV5-1 and TRBJ2-1; 8 bases fit TRBD2. Germline V gives CDR1 SGHRS, CDR2 YFSETQ. The CDR3 is 14 amino acids. The V and J ends lost 1 base and 5 bases, in that order; junction bases with no gene match: 2. The CDR3 spells CASSLKRENNEQFF. The CDR3 nucleotides are TGCGCCAGCAGCTTGAAGCGGGAGAACAATGAGCAGTTCTTC.

This chain connects TRBV27 to TRBJ2-3, with D possibly called TRBD1 or TRBD2 (5 bases each). V lost 6 bases to trimming and J lost 4 bases, with 17 bases between them. CDR1 is MNHEY and CDR2 is SMNVEV in the germline V gene (reference sequence). This CDR3 has 15 residues. The CDR3 sequence is CASSSLGVGADTQYF. DNA for the CDR3: TGTGCCAGCAGCTCCCTGGGGGTTGGCGCAGATACGCAGTATTTT.

The chain recombines TRBV29-1 with TRBJ2-7, with D possibly matching TRBD1 (5 bases). CDR3 size: 11 residues. The V gene's germline CDR1 is SQVTM and CDR2 ANQGSEA. The V end lost 3 bases, the J end lost 3 bases, and 6 bases lay between the germline ends. CDR3 loop: CSVEDNYEQYF. The CDR3 DNA is TGCAGCGTTGAGGACAACTACGAGCAGTACTTC.

The chain couples TRBV6-5 to TRBJ2-7; D is uncertain. V was shortened by 2 bases and J by 2 bases, with 7 bases between the two germline ends. CDR1 and CDR2 (germline): MNHEY, SVGAGI. The CDR3 has 13 residues. CDR3 nucleotides: TGTGCCAGCAGTTACGGGGTCCCCTACGAGCAGTACTTC. It codes for CASSYGVPYEQYF.

V is TRBV5-4 and J is TRBJ2-3; 9 bases match TRBD2. The V gene end was trimmed by 4 bases and the J gene end by 1 base; junction bases not matched to a gene: 4. The CDR3 sequence is 15 residues long. The germline gives CDR1 SGHNT, CDR2 YYREEE (reference sequence). The CDR3 DNA reads as TGTGCCAGCAGCCTTAGCGGGGGACGCACAGATACGCAGTATTTT. The encoded protein is CASSLSGGRTDTQYF.

This rearrangement joins TRBV5-1 to TRBJ2-2; D remains unclear. From germline, CDR1 is SGHRS and CDR2 YFSETQ. This CDR3 contains 15 residues. Trimming pared 0 bases from V and 1 base from J, leaving 7 bases between. DNA for the CDR3: TGCGCCAGCAGCTTGGCCGACGAGAACACCGGGGAGCTGTTTTTT. The encoded protein is CASSLADENTGELFF.

The rearrangement links TRBV28 to TRBJ2-7; TRBD2 aligns across 10 bases. J gave up 4 bases and V 8 bases, and 8 bases lay outside the gene matches. The CDR3 spans 14 residues. CDR1 and CDR2 from the germline V gene are MDHEN and SYDVKM. This chain's CDR3 is CASSRAGGVYEQYF. CDR3 DNA sequence: TGTGCCAGCTCGAGAGCGGGAGGGGTTTACGAGCAGTACTTC. Full variable domain (rest looked up from reference TRBV28 and TRBJ2-7): DVKVTQSSRYLVKRTGEKVFLECVQDMDHENMFWYRQDPGLGLRLIYFSYDVKMKEKGDIPEGYSVSREKKERFSLILESASTNQTSMYLCASSRAGGVYEQYFGPGTRLTVT.

This rearrangement joins TRBV4-1 to TRBJ1-1; D is ambiguous. Trimming cost V 0 bases and J 6 bases, with 14 bases left between them. The CDR3 has 15 residues. CDR1 is MGHRA, CDR2 YSYEKL, per germline. The CDR3 sequence: CASSQDALLGAEAFF. In DNA form, the CDR3 reads TGCGCCAGCAGCCAAGATGCCCTCCTCGGTGCTGAAGCTTTCTTT.

This clone was counted once. The V call is TRBV5-1, the J call TRBJ1-5; possible D gene TRBD1, 5 bases. This CDR3 region has 15 residues. Germline V gene sequence: CDR1 SGHRS, CDR2 YFSETQ. Trimming shortened V by 4 bases and J by 1 base, and 12 bases separated the two germline ends. CDR3 sequence (DNA): TGCGCCAGCAGCCCATTCGGGGACAGCAATCAGCCCCAGCATTTT. Translating gives CASSPFGDSNQPQHF.

The chain employs TRBV2 and TRBJ1-5, with D possibly TRBD1 on 5 matching bases. V was shortened by 0 bases and J by 1 base, with 10 bases between the two germline ends. From germline, CDR1 is SNHLY and CDR2 FYNNEI. The CDR3 is 16 residues long. CDR3 residues: CASSEARGKSNQPQHF. The CDR3 DNA follows: TGTGCCAGCAGTGAAGCGCGGGGGAAAAGCAATCAGCCCCAGCATTTT.

Turning to this clone: Other nucleotide sequences in the sample specify the same CDR3. This chain uses TRBV27 with TRBJ1-2, with TRBD1 matching 9 bases. Germline V CDR1 and CDR2: MNHEY, SMNVEV (reference sequence). After removal of 4 bases from V and 8 bases from J, the junction contained 8 bases not matched to a gene. This CDR3 spans 14 amino acids. In DNA, the CDR3 is TGTGCCAGCAGTTCGGGACAGGGTCTGTGGGGCTACACCTTC. It codes for CASSSGQGLWGYTF.

J is TRBJ2-1 and V is TRBV2; the match to TRBD1 covers 7 bases. The germline V gene has CDR1 SNHLY and CDR2 FYNNEI. The V gene end was trimmed by 5 bases and the J gene end by 5 bases; junction bases not matched to a gene: 9. The CDR3 loop spans 15 amino acids. The CDR3 loop is CASSLRQGGNNEQFF. CDR3 DNA sequence: TGTGCCAGCAGTCTAAGACAGGGTGGTAACAATGAGCAGTTCTTC.

The chain is built from TRBV11-2 and TRBJ2-1; 13 bases match TRBD2. The V and J ends lost 5 bases and 7 bases, in that order; junction bases with no gene match: 17. Germline lookup yields CDR1 SGHAT and CDR2 FQNNGV. The CDR3 has 19 residues. In DNA form, the CDR3 reads TGTGCCAGCAGCCAGAGGGTCGGGACTAGCGGGGCTTCTGGGAATGAGCAGTTCTTC. It translates to CASSQRVGTSGASGNEQFF. Combining the CDR3 with reference TRBV11-2 and TRBJ2-1 gives the whole variable domain EAGVAQSPRYKIIEKRQSVAFWCNPISGHATLYWYQQILGQGPKLLIQFQNNGVVDDSQLPKDRFSAERLKGVDSTLKIQPAKLEDSAVYLCASSQRVGTSGASGNEQFFGPGTRLTVL.

V is TRBV4-3 and J is TRBJ1-2; D unresolved. The CDR3 extends over 13 amino acids. Germline V gene data show CDR1 as LGHNA and CDR2 as YSLEER. V was clipped by 1 base and J by 4 bases, with 7 bases between them. The CDR3 region has the DNA TGCGCCAGCAGCCAAGGACGGTTCTATGGCTACACCTTC. Its translation is CASSQGRFYGYTF.

V gene TRBV6-1 combines with J gene TRBJ2-7, with D perhaps matching TRBD1 or TRBD2 (5 bases each). The germline CDR1 and CDR2 sequences are MNHNS and SASEGT. V lost 6 bases and J 1 base, leaving 13 bases between the germline ends. The CDR3 spans 14 residues. The CDR3 region is CASRWGRNSYEQYF. The CDR3, as DNA: TGTGCCAGCAGATGGGGACGGAATTCCTACGAGCAGTACTTC.

The rearrangement joins TRBV19 to TRBJ2-6; 8 positions agree with TRBD1. The CDR3 loop spans 19 amino acids. J lost 3 bases, V lost 4 bases, and 14 bases had no gene match. Germline V CDR1 and CDR2: LNHDA, SQIVND (reference sequence). CDR3 in DNA: TGTGCCAGTAGTACCCCCACTGGACAGGGTAGAGATGGGGCCAACGTCCTGACTTTC. Encoded protein: CASSTPTGQGRDGANVLTF.

Comment on this clone: This specimen includes other DNA sequences encoding the same CDR3. The rearrangement joins TRBV28 to TRBJ2-1; TRBD2 matches 7 bases. J was trimmed by 0 bases and V by 5 bases; bases with no gene match: 7. The CDR3 totals 16 residues. The V gene's germline CDR1 is MDHEN and CDR2 SYDVKM. This CDR3 reads CASSPSGGSSYNEQFF. CDR3 nucleotides: TGTGCCAGCAGTCCGTCGGGCGGGAGCTCCTACAATGAGCAGTTCTTC.

The chain employs TRBV11-2 and TRBJ2-7; 11 positions match TRBD2. V gave up 6 bases and J gave up 7 bases; unmatched junction bases: 11. The CDR3 runs 15 residues. The germline CDR1 and CDR2 sequences are SGHAT and FQNNGV. CDR3 DNA sequence: TGTGCCAGCAGAGTAGGACTAGCGGGTCCTCGGGAGCAGTACTTC. Translation gives CASRVGLAGPREQYF.

The chain has TRBV28 and TRBJ2-5; 7 nucleotides line up with TRBD2. CDR1 and CDR2 (germline): MDHEN, SYDVKM. This CDR3 has 15 amino acids. The V gene end was trimmed by 7 bases and the J gene end by 5 bases; junction bases not matched to a gene: 13. CDR3 nucleotide sequence: TGTGCCAGCACAAAGCGGGAACACACGTGGGAGACCCAGTACTTC. Its protein is CASTKREHTWETQYF.

V gene TRBV4-2 combines with J gene TRBJ2-4; the D call may be TRBD1 or TRBD2 (5 bases each). V was pared by 0 bases and J by 0 bases, with 15 bases between. The CDR3 totals 18 residues. Germline loops: CDR1 LGHNA, CDR2 YNFKEQ. The CDR3 DNA follows: TGTGCCAGCAGCCAAGATTTGGGGGAGAGAATAGCCAAAAACATTCAGTACTTC. The encoded protein is CASSQDLGERIAKNIQYF.